These T cell receptor beta chains were read from a single sample in a study of T cells in Graves' hyperthyroidism and ophthalmopathy. TCRdb used MiXCR to reprocess the multiplex PCR reads, holding one entry per CDR3 protein. Here the sample spans a few hundred thousand distinct CDR3 sequences, around 14% being singletons. The sample comprised blood. These receptor sequences come from a woman aged 30 to 39 with Graves' hyperthyroidism that later progressed to Graves' ophthalmopathy. Each CDR3 is given with its conserved first and last residue. The D gene is left open where the match is weak. Not all rows give a size; the values are once, few, many and, for expanded clones, a class.

j_gene,abundance,v_gene,d_gene,CDR3aa,CDR3nt
TRBJ2-7,many,TRBV28,.,CASSTGVTSRRSYEQYF,TGTGCCAGCAGTACCGGGGTAACCTCACGGCGCTCCTACGAGCAGTACTTC
TRBJ2-3,few,TRBV2,.,CASNPLADTQYF,TGTGCCAGCAACCCGTTAGCCGATACGCAGTATTTT
TRBJ1-1,.,TRBV11-2,.,CASGPGMGKNTEAFF,TGTGCCAGCGGCCCTGGGATGGGTAAGAACACTGAAGCTTTCTTT
TRBJ2-3,.,TRBV3-1,.,CGSSRARVGYTQYF,TGTGGCAGCAGCCGGGCCAGGGTCGGGTATACGCAGTATTTT
TRBJ2-7,few,TRBV19,TRBD1,CASSIARGTGGYEQYF,TGTGCCAGTAGTATAGCCCGGGGGACAGGCGGCTACGAGCAGTACTTC
TRBJ1-5,many,TRBV12-3/TRBV12-4,.,CASVLVSGQPQHF,TGTGCCAGCGTTCTGGTGAGCGGGCAGCCCCAGCATTTT
TRBJ2-3,many,TRBV12-3/TRBV12-4,.,CASSAYITDTQYF,TGTGCCAGCAGTGCCTACATTACAGATACGCAGTATTTT
TRBJ1-1,many,TRBV4-1,.,CASSQTGFDTEAFF,TGCGCCAGCAGCCAAACAGGATTTGACACTGAAGCTTTCTTT
TRBJ2-3,many,TRBV2,TRBD1,CASSSRDSLWDTQYF,TGTGCCAGCAGTTCCCGGGACAGCCTTTGGGATACGCAGTATTTT
TRBJ2-5,many,TRBV2,TRBD2,CASLDGRTEKTQYF,TGTGCCAGCCTGGACGGGAGGACGGAGAAGACCCAGTACTTC
TRBJ2-3,many,TRBV20-1,TRBD1,CSAPQLLKTGGPTNTQYF,TGCAGTGCTCCTCAGCTGCTCAAGACAGGGGGGCCTACGAATACGCAGTATTTT
TRBJ1-5,many,TRBV4-2,TRBD1,CASSLGQGEQPQHF,TGTGCCAGCAGCCTGGGACAGGGGGAACAGCCCCAGCATTTT
TRBJ1-4,many,TRBV4-3,.,CASSQATGLAEKLFF,TGCGCCAGCAGCCAGGCTACAGGGTTGGCTGAAAAACTGTTTTTT
TRBJ1-1,many,TRBV2,.,CASKGHEAFF,TGTGCCAGCAAGGGGCATGAAGCTTTCTTT
TRBJ2-2,many,TRBV7-6,TRBD2,CASSSLAGVDTGELFF,TGTGCCAGCAGCTCACTAGCGGGAGTGGACACCGGGGAGCTGTTTTTT
TRBJ2-1,.,TRBV4-1,.,CASSLMIDGSNEQFF,TGCGCCAGCAGCCTCATGATAGACGGCTCCAATGAGCAGTTCTTC
TRBJ1-5,.,TRBV6-2/TRBV6-3,.,CAIRDLSNQPQHF,TGTGCCATCAGAGACCTTAGCAATCAGCCCCAGCATTTT
TRBJ2-7,many,TRBV9,.,CASSAAGTRSYEQYF,TGTGCCAGCAGCGCAGCCGGGACGAGGTCCTACGAGCAGTACTTC